One and the same sample provided the 4 T cell receptor beta chains below, sequenced in a study of blood T cell repertoires in COVID-19. Repertoires were generated with immunoSEQ multiplex PCR, while TCRdb's copy carries only in-frame clones and drops some. In the table there are around 300,000 clones, more than 75% of which are singletons. The sequenced material came from peripheral blood. The receptors come from a woman in her twenties or thirties who had recovered from COVID-19.

CDR3 bases: TGTGCCAGCAGCCAAGGGCTAGCGGTTCCGTATTTT. Protein product: CASSQGLAVPYF. V and J are TRBV3-1 (or the pseudogene TRBV3-2) and TRBJ2-3; TRBD2 agrees at 7 bases. With V trimmed by 1 base and J by 14 bases, 6 bases remained unmatched. Germline V gene sequence: CDR1 LGHDT, CDR2 YNNKEL (reference sequence). The CDR3 spans 12 residues.

The rearrangement joins TRBV9 to TRBJ2-3; D is uncertain. The length of the CDR3 is 14 residues. The germline gives CDR1 SGDLS, CDR2 YYNGEE. With 0 bases removed from V and 1 base from J, the gap between germline ends came to 6 bases. Here the CDR3 DNA reads TGTGCCAGCAGCGTAGATGAGGGCACAGATACGCAGTATTTT. It codes for CASSVDEGTDTQYF.

This clone was seen more than once but under ten times. The chain carries TRBV6-2 or TRBV6-3 and TRBJ2-3; D possibly corresponds to TRBD2 (6 bases). Trimming pared 5 bases from V and 0 bases from J, leaving 15 bases between. Germline CDR1 is MNHEY and CDR2 is SVGEGT. This CDR3 is 16 amino acids long. The CDR3 here is CASSRTSLWSTDTQYF. DNA of the CDR3: TGTGCCAGCAGTCGTACTAGCTTGTGGAGCACAGATACGCAGTATTTT.

The chain has TRBV28 and TRBJ1-1; TRBD1 matches 11 bases. The V gene's germline CDR1 is MDHEN and CDR2 SYDVKM. V lost 2 bases and J lost 10; bases outside the gene matches: 3. CDR3 size: 13 residues. In nucleotides, the CDR3 is TGTGCCAGCAGTTTAACCGGGACAGGGGGAGCTTTCTTT. It codes for CASSLTGTGGAFF. The full variable domain, in which reference TRBV28 and TRBJ1-1 provide the parts outside the CDR3, is DVKVTQSSRYLVKRTGEKVFLECVQDMDHENMFWYRQDPGLGLRLIYFSYDVKMKEKGDIPEGYSVSREKKERFSLILESASTNQTSMYLCASSLTGTGGAFFGQGTRLTVV.